These T cell receptor beta chains were read from a single sample in a study of blood T cells in healthy people across ages. Via MiXCR, TCRdb re-called the 5' RACE reads, giving one row per CDR3 protein. In the table there are over a million distinct CDR3 sequences, about 23% of which are singletons. In addition, the sample was reused for a study of T cells of mothers and their children.

Sequenced material: blood. All receptors derive from a girl aged 2 to 10 in good health. The CDR3 runs from the conserved cysteine through the conserved F or W. Each record gives: J gene, clone size, V gene, D gene, CDR3 protein, CDR3 DNA. D genes are given only for firm matches. Rows give clone size only sometimes, using once, few, many, or a class for an expanded clone.

J: TRBJ2-3
size: few
V: TRBV28
D: .
CDR3: CASSRDRYTQYF
DNA: TGTGCCAGCAGTCGGGACCGATATACGCAGTATTTT

J: TRBJ2-5
size: .
V: TRBV20-1
D: TRBD1
CDR3: CGAPETGGIGTQYF
DNA: TGCGGTGCACCCGAGACAGGGGGGATTGGGACCCAGTACTTC

J: TRBJ2-1
size: .
V: TRBV7-3
D: .
CDR3: CASSLTPLALDEQFF
DNA: TGTGCCAGCAGCTTAACGCCACTAGCCCTTGATGAGCAGTTCTTC

J: TRBJ2-3
size: few
V: TRBV20-1
D: .
CDR3: CSAAPRTDTQYF
DNA: TGCAGTGCGGCGCCTCGCACAGATACGCAGTATTTT

J: TRBJ2-6
size: many
V: TRBV4-2
D: .
CDR3: CASSPQGPGANVLTF
DNA: TGTGCCAGCAGCCCCCAAGGCCCTGGGGCCAACGTCCTGACTTTC

J: TRBJ1-5
size: .
V: TRBV2
D: .
CDR3: CASNAALNQPQHF
DNA: TGTGCCAGCAATGCGGCCCTTAATCAGCCCCAGCATTTT

J: TRBJ1-2
size: .
V: TRBV29-1
D: .
CDR3: CSVRGEGWMSGYTF
DNA: TGCAGCGTCCGCGGCGAGGGGTGGATGAGTGGCTACACCTTC

J: TRBJ1-2
size: few
V: TRBV12-3/TRBV12-4
D: .
CDR3: CASRSTGSLGGGYTF
DNA: TGTGCCAGCAGATCGACTGGATCCCTGGGAGGTGGCTACACCTTC

J: TRBJ1-2
size: few
V: TRBV29-1
D: .
CDR3: CSVRALYGYTF
DNA: TGCAGCGTACGCGCGCTATATGGCTACACCTTC

J: TRBJ2-1
size: few
V: TRBV25-1
D: TRBD2
CDR3: CASRSGGIPYNEQFF
DNA: TGTGCCAGCCGTTCGGGGGGGATACCATACAATGAGCAGTTCTTC

J: TRBJ2-6
size: few
V: TRBV4-1
D: .
CDR3: CASSGAGSGANVLTF
DNA: TGCGCCAGCAGCGGCGCCGGTTCTGGGGCCAACGTCCTGACTTTC

J: TRBJ2-7
size: few
V: TRBV4-1
D: .
CDR3: CASSREPEDVQYF
DNA: TGCGCCAGCAGCCGGGAGCCCGAGGATGTGCAGTACTTC

J: TRBJ2-7
size: many
V: TRBV29-1
D: TRBD2
CDR3: CRAKTGLHNYEQYF
DNA: TGCAGGGCTAAAACGGGACTACACAACTACGAGCAGTACTTC

J: TRBJ2-3
size: few
V: TRBV29-1
D: .
CDR3: CSVEVYPQTRGPYTDTQYF
DNA: TGCAGCGTTGAAGTTTACCCCCAGACACGGGGGCCCTACACAGATACGCAGTATTTT

J: TRBJ1-5
size: .
V: TRBV15
D: .
CDR3: CATSRDPGGNQPQHF
DNA: TGTGCCACCAGCAGAGACCCGGGTGGCAATCAGCCCCAGCATTTT

J: TRBJ2-7
size: .
V: TRBV28
D: .
CDR3: CASSFKFSRAYEQYF
DNA: TGTGCCAGCAGTTTCAAGTTTTCCCGGGCCTACGAGCAGTACTTC

J: TRBJ2-7
size: few
V: TRBV7-2
D: .
CDR3: CASSLNGEQYF
DNA: TGTGCCAGCAGCTTAAACGGCGAGCAGTACTTC

J: TRBJ2-3
size: .
V: TRBV12-3/TRBV12-4
D: TRBD1
CDR3: CASSFSLTGQEYF
DNA: TGTGCCAGCAGTTTCTCATTGACAGGGCAGGAGTATTTT

J: TRBJ2-3
size: .
V: TRBV10-3
D: TRBD2
CDR3: CAISSAGGDTQYF
DNA: TGTGCCATCAGTTCAGCGGGGGGAGATACGCAGTATTTT

J: TRBJ1-2
size: few
V: TRBV18
D: .
CDR3: CASSPSSGGNYGYTF
DNA: TGTGCCAGCTCACCTTCTTCGGGGGGCAACTATGGCTACACCTTC

J: TRBJ1-4
size: .
V: TRBV28
D: TRBD1
CDR3: CASSLGDRVDEKLFF
DNA: TGTGCCAGCAGTTTGGGAGACAGGGTGGACGAAAAACTGTTTTTT

J: TRBJ2-7
size: few
V: TRBV7-9
D: .
CDR3: CASSSIDGSYEQYF
DNA: TGTGCCAGCAGCTCAATAGACGGGTCCTACGAGCAGTACTTC